These 7 T cell receptor beta chains were sequenced from one sample in a study of T cells after yellow fever vaccination. TCRdb called the 5' RACE reads again in MiXCR, with one record for every CDR3 protein. The sample lists just over 300,000 distinct CDR3 sequences, approximately 3.9% occurring once. The source was PBMCs, collected on the day of the yellow fever booster vaccination. The receptor set was obtained from a man between 18 and 29 years old who received the YFV17D yellow fever vaccine.

There are many counts of this clonotype. V and J are TRBV9 and TRBJ2-3; no clear D. In germline, CDR1 is SGDLS, CDR2 YYNGEE. The CDR3 covers 15 residues. V gave up 0 bases and J gave up 4 bases, with 12 bases separating them. As DNA, the CDR3 is TGTGCCAGCAGCGTAGACTACTTTCAGGCAGATACGCAGTATTTT. This codes for CASSVDYFQADTQYF.

As to this clonotype: A read error may explain this, as a much larger clone is one base away. The gene calls are TRBV12-3 or TRBV12-4 and TRBJ1-2; 8 bases map to TRBD1. The CDR3 contains 13 residues. The CDR3 DNA is TGTGCCAGCAGTACCGACAGGGGTGTTGGCTACATCTTC. It is translated as CASSTDRGVGYIF.

This clonotype was detected only a few times. V usage is TRBV7-9 and J usage is TRBJ1-3, with TRBD1 matching over 9 bases. The CDR3 runs 17 residues. With V trimmed by 6 bases and J by 4 bases, 13 bases remained unmatched. Germline-derived CDR1 and CDR2 are SEHNR and FQNEAQ (reference sequence). The DNA for the CDR3 is TGTGCCAGCAGTCCCTCGATTGGGGACAGGGAGGGAAACACCATATATTTT. It codes for CASSPSIGDREGNTIYF.

A few counts support this clonotype. This chain joins TRBV6-5 and TRBJ1-6; tentative D call: TRBD1 (5 bases). The CDR3 spans 16 residues. Trimming left V 4 bases short and J 5 bases short, with 15 bases between. The germline V gene encodes CDR1 MNHEY and CDR2 SVGAGI. CDR3 DNA sequence: TGTGCCAGCAGTTCCCCCCCGTGGGGACATAATTCACCCCTCCACTTT. Protein sequence: CASSSPPWGHNSPLHF.

The V call is TRBV4-2, the J call TRBJ2-1, with 8 positions matching TRBD2. Germline lookup yields CDR1 LGHNA and CDR2 YNFKEQ. This CDR3 is 16 amino acids long. Losses at the gene ends were 0 bases for V and 10 bases for J; bases not matched to a gene: 11. CDR3 nucleotides: TGTGCCAGCAGCCAAGATCTCAAGAGCGGGGGAGGGGAGCAGTTCTTC. Translation gives CASSQDLKSGGGEQFF.

In this sample, this clonotype turned up many times. The chain employs TRBV6-6 and TRBJ2-5; 11 bases are a match to TRBD2. The CDR3 extends over 15 amino acids. The J segment lost 2 bases and the V segment lost 2 bases, leaving 1 base of the junction unmatched. CDR1 is MNHNY and CDR2 is SVGAGI in the germline V gene (reference sequence). This CDR3 is CASSYRTSGQETQYF. The CDR3 DNA is TGTGCCAGCAGTTACCGGACTAGCGGGCAAGAGACCCAGTACTTC.

V is TRBV5-1 and J is TRBJ1-2, with 9 bases that match TRBD1. The junction had 1 base not matched to a gene; V was cut back by 2 bases and J by 8 bases. Germline V gene sequence: CDR1 SGHRS, CDR2 YFSETQ. The CDR3 is made up of 12 amino acids. The CDR3 loop is CASSLGTGGYTF. CDR3 DNA sequence: TGCGCCAGCAGCTTAGGGACAGGGGGCTACACCTTC.